In its sample, the clone carrying this T cell receptor (beta chain) was seen a few times. Its antigen is not identified. Donors showed nominal health when sampled, although they likely had unrecorded immune exposures. PCR was performed using 60 Vbeta and 13 Jbeta primers. Sequencing was performed with immunoSEQ multiplex PCR; in TCRdb, only in-frame clones are kept and a portion is missing. The data show more than 150,000 clones, with around 80% seen just once and around 1.6% held by the top ten. The data are from a study of cytomegalovirus exposure and HLA in healthy donors. The study's findings and limits: While the bulk of TCR sequences proved rare, some public TCRs turned up in many donors. A later analysis, which compared TCR beta chains of equal frequency, found the HLA-associated ones more clonally expanded. It emerged from a later analysis that several of the most significant clusters appeared to be linked to common viral pathogens.

Germline V gene data show CDR1 as SGHNT and CDR2 as YYREEE (reference sequence). The CDR3 is made up of 17 amino acids. V was clipped by 0 bases and J by 2 bases; unmatched bases: 8. This TCR came from a man younger than 35 in good health and CMV-seronegative. The chain joins TRBV5-4 to TRBJ1-5; 7 nucleotides agree with TRBD1. Sequencing was done on a sample of PBMCs. The DNA for the CDR3 is TGTGCCAGCAGCTTGGGGCCGACAGGGCAGGGCAATCAGCCCCAGCATTTT. It specifies CASSLGPTGQGNQPQHF.